The present entry profiles one T cell receptor beta chain with its context. Its antigen is still unknown. TCRdb re-derived calls from the 5' RACE reads in MiXCR, one entry per CDR3 protein. The sample gives 200,000 or so distinct CDR3 sequences, 10% to 15% of which show up once; 11% is in the top ten. The data originate from a study of CD8 T cells in ankylosing spondylitis. Germline V gene sequence: CDR1 SGDLS, CDR2 YYNGEE. The CDR3 length is 13 residues. V was cut by 2 bases and J by 8 bases, with 10 bases left in between. Study results and limitations: Past studies reported some motif variants in reactive arthritis synovial fluid and blood. CD8+ cells made up the disease-linked clones, which were relatively rare in peripheral blood. Clones linked to disease were reported to show significant enrichment in matched ankylosing spondylitis synovial fluid. A motif of eight highly homologous TCR beta variants was seen as apparently characteristic of ankylosing spondylitis blood.

This clonotype originated in a female donor with ankylosing spondylitis or in good health (not recorded which). This chain links TRBV9 with TRBJ2-2; a weak D match, TRBD2 (5 bases). Sample: blood, either unsorted or a sorted T cell fraction (not recorded which). Written as DNA, the CDR3 is TGTGCCAGCAGCGTGGAGTGGACTGGGGAGCTGTTTTTT. Protein sequence: CASSVEWTGELFF.